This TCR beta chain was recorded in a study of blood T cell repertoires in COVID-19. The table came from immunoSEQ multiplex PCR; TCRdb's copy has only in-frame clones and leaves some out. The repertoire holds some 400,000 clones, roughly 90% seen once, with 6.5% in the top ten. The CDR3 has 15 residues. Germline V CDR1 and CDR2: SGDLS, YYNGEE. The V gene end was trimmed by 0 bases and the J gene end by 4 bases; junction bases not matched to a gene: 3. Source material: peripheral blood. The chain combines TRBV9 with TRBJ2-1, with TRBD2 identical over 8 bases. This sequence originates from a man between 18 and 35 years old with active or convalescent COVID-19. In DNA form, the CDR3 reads TGTGCCAGCAGCGTAGTGGCTAGCGGGTACAATGAGCAGTTCTTC. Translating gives CASSVVASGYNEQFF.